A single sample is the source of the 13 T cell receptor beta chains below, sequenced in a study of control samples from healthy donors and cancer patients. Clones were sequenced by immunoSEQ multiplex PCR, and TCRdb holds only the in-frame ones, with some missing. The sample comprises around 200,000 clones, about 95% of which are singletons, and over 1.2% rests with the top ten. The material sequenced was blood. Receptor source: a man aged 50-59 years in good health.

The genes are TRBV19 and TRBJ2-2; tentative D call: TRBD1 (6 bases). V gave up 3 bases and J gave up 4 bases, with 9 bases separating them. The CDR3 is 14 residues long. Germline V CDR1 and CDR2: LNHDA, SQIVND (reference sequence). CDR3 DNA: TGTGCCAGTAGTATCGGACAGCCCACCGGGGAGCTGTTTTTT. It encodes CASSIGQPTGELFF.

This clone was detected once. The chain employs TRBV28 and TRBJ1-4; 7 bases are shared with TRBD1. Germline lookup yields CDR1 MDHEN and CDR2 SYDVKM. The V segment lost 4 bases and the J segment 0 bases; nucleotides outside the gene matches: 8. The CDR3 has 17 residues. In DNA, the CDR3 is TGTGCCAGCAGTTCGGGGACAGACACTTCAACTAATGAAAAACTGTTTTTT. It specifies CASSSGTDTSTNEKLFF.

This chain connects TRBV5-1 to TRBJ2-2; D unclear. The CDR3 has 14 amino acids. Trimming pared 2 bases from V and 6 bases from J, leaving 11 bases between. Per the germline V gene, CDR1 is SGHRS and CDR2 is YFSETQ. The CDR3 spells CASSLFLSSGELFF. The CDR3 coding sequence is TGCGCCAGCAGCTTATTTCTGAGCTCCGGGGAGCTGTTTTTT.

This rearrangement joins TRBV7-2 to TRBJ2-3; TRBD1 agrees at 9 bases. CDR3 length equals 14 residues. With 3 bases clipped from V and 6 bases from J, the junction kept 4 bases outside the gene matches. Germline loops: CDR1 SGHTA, CDR2 FQGNSA. CDR3 sequence reads: CASSFRDRADTQYF. The CDR3 bases are TGTGCCAGCAGCTTCCGGGACAGGGCGGATACGCAGTATTTT.

This sequence joins TRBV27 and TRBJ1-2, with TRBD1 matching over 8 bases. The germline gives CDR1 MNHEY, CDR2 SMNVEV (reference sequence). The ends lost 3 bases at V and 3 bases at J; junction bases unmatched: 9. The CDR3 spans 16 residues. The CDR3 DNA reads TGTGCCAGCAGTTTGGGAACGACAGGGGACTACTATGGCTACACCTTC. The encoded protein is CASSLGTTGDYYGYTF.

In this sample, this clone turned up once. The chain has TRBV5-4 and TRBJ1-2, with 8 bases that match TRBD1. CDR3 length: 13 residues. Germline CDR1 SGHNT, CDR2 YYREEE (reference sequence). The V segment lost 4 bases and the J segment 4 bases; nucleotides outside the gene matches: 3. CDR3 nucleotide sequence: TGTGCCAGCAGCCCGACAGGGGTCTATGGCTACACCTTC. It codes for CASSPTGVYGYTF.

J is TRBJ2-2 and V is TRBV7-2, with 7 bases fitting TRBD1. The CDR3 is 15 residues long. J gave up 6 bases and V 4 bases, and 8 bases lay outside the gene matches. Germline values: CDR1 SGHTA, CDR2 FQGNSA. The CDR3 sequence: CASSSVQGWAGELFF. The CDR3 coding sequence is TGTGCCAGCAGCTCCGTACAGGGGTGGGCCGGGGAGCTGTTTTTT.

The V call is TRBV6-5, the J call TRBJ1-6; the D gene is possibly TRBD1 (6 bases). Trimming removed 5 bases at V and 10 bases at J, with 18 bases between. Germline loops: CDR1 MNHEY, CDR2 SVGAGI. The CDR3 sequence is 15 residues long. The DNA for the CDR3 is TGTGCCAGCAGTCGGCAACGGGCGACAGGATCACCCCTCCACTTT. This codes for CASSRQRATGSPLHF.

The count of this clone is one. The rearrangement links TRBV5-1 to TRBJ2-1; D remains unclear. The CDR3 spans 15 residues. The V end lost 7 bases, the J end lost 3 bases, and 17 bases lay between the germline ends. Germline lookup yields CDR1 SGHRS and CDR2 YFSETQ. CDR3 bases: TGCGCCAGCCAGGACGGAGCCGGGCGCTACAATGAGCAGTTCTTC. This gives the protein CASQDGAGRYNEQFF.

V and J are TRBV29-1 and TRBJ2-1; D might be TRBD1 (5 bases). V was pared by 0 bases and J by 2 bases, with 14 bases between. This CDR3 spans 16 amino acids. CDR1 SQVTM and CDR2 ANQGSEA come from the germline V gene. In DNA form, the CDR3 reads TGCAGCGTTGAAGATATCGGACACCATCCCTACAATGAGCAGTTCTTC. It translates to CSVEDIGHHPYNEQFF.

This rearrangement joins TRBV30 to TRBJ2-2; 8 positions agree with TRBD1. CDR1 and CDR2 from the germline V gene are GTSNPN and SVGIG (reference sequence). The J segment lost 6 bases and the V segment lost 0 bases, leaving 6 bases of the junction unmatched. CDR3 length: 15 amino acids. CDR3 sequence: CAWSVYRGTPGELFF. In DNA, the CDR3 is TGTGCCTGGAGTGTATACAGGGGGACACCCGGGGAGCTGTTTTTT.

This chain uses TRBV18 with TRBJ1-3; no clear D. Germline CDR1 reads KGHSH; CDR2 reads LQKENI. Trimming stripped 6 bases from V and 3 bases from J, with 9 bases between. The CDR3 contains 13 residues. CDR3 DNA sequence: TGTGCCAGCTCCCCTGCAGATGGAAACACCATATATTTT. It translates to CASSPADGNTIYF.

The V call is TRBV7-2, the J call TRBJ2-7; D might be TRBD1 (6 bases). The length of the CDR3 is 14 residues. Between the trimmed V and J ends, which lost 5 bases and 5 bases, there was a span of 16 bases. In germline, CDR1 is SGHTA, CDR2 FQGNSA. CDR3 DNA sequence: TGTGCCAGCAGCGTGAACCGGGACACCGACGAGCAGTACTTC. This codes for CASSVNRDTDEQYF.